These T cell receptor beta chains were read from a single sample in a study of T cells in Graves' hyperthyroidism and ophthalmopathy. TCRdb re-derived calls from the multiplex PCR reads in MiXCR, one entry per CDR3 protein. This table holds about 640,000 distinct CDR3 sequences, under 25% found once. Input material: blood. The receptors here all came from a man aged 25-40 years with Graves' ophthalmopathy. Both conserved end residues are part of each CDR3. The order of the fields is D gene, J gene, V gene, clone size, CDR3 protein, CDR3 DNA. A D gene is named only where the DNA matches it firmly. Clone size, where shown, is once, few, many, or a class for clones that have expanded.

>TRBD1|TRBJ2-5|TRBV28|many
CASSLAGGDQETQYF
TGTGCCAGCAGTTTAGCAGGGGGCGACCAAGAGACCCAGTACTTC
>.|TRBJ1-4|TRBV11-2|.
CASSLSGGYEKLFF
TGTGCCAGCAGCTTGAGTGGGGGGTATGAAAAACTGTTTTTT
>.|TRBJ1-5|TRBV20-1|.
CSMAGASGQPQHF
TGCAGTATGGCCGGGGCGAGTGGTCAGCCCCAGCATTTT
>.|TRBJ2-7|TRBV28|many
CASRDSGTPYEQYF
TGTGCCAGCAGGGATTCCGGGACACCATACGAGCAGTACTTC
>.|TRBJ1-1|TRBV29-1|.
CSAFGRATEAFF
TGCAGCGCGTTCGGCAGGGCCACTGAAGCTTTCTTT
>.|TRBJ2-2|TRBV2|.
CASRIAPTPSGLYTGELFF
TGTGCCAGCCGTATAGCCCCAACCCCCAGCGGACTCTACACCGGGGAGCTGTTTTTT
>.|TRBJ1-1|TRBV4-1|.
CASSDGPGVTEALF
TGCGCCAGCAGCGATGGGCCAGGAGTCACTGAAGCTCTCTTT
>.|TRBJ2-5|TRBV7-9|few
CASQAGQGTQYF
TGTGCCAGCCAAGCAGGGCAAGGGACCCAGTACTTC
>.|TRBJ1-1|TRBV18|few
CASSRAGPGPEAFF
TGTGCCAGCTCACGGGCAGGCCCGGGCCCTGAAGCTTTCTTT
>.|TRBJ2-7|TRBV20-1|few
CSAPRYAEGYEQYF
TGCAGTGCACCCCGGTACGCCGAGGGGTACGAGCAGTACTTC
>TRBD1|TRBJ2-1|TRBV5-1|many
CASSRGQGASNEQFF
TGCGCCAGCAGCCGCGGACAGGGGGCGAGCAATGAGCAGTTCTTC
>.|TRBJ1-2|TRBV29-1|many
CSVNSQVVGYGYTF
TGCAGCGTTAACAGCCAGGTGGTGGGCTATGGCTACACCTTC
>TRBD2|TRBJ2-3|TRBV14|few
CASSQRTSGVRDTQYF
TGTGCCAGCAGCCAACGGACTAGCGGGGTCCGGGATACGCAGTATTTT
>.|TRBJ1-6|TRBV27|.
CASTLGQGVEPLHF
TGTGCCAGCACCCTTGGGCAGGGTGTTGAGCCCCTCCACTTT
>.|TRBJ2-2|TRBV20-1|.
CSARVTNTGELFF
TGCAGTGCTCGAGTGACTAACACCGGGGAGCTGTTTTTT
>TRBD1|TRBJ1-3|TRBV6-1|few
CASSATGELGAIYF
TGTGCCAGCAGTGCGACAGGGGAGCTTGGAGCCATATATTTT
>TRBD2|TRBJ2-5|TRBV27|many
CASRGGRARETQYF
TGTGCCAGCAGGGGCGGGAGGGCCAGGGAGACCCAGTACTTC
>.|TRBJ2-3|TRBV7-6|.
CASSLGVGSATDTQYF
TGTGCCAGCAGCTTAGGGGTAGGGTCAGCAACAGATACGCAGTATTTT
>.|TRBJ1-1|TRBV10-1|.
CASSEAAGNTEAFF
TGCGCCAGCAGTGAAGCTGCGGGGAACACTGAAGCTTTCTTT
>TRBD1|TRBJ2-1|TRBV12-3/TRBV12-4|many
CASSSRTGGNEQFF
TGTGCCAGCAGTTCCCGGACAGGGGGGAATGAGCAGTTCTTC
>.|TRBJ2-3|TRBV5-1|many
CASSLVTEGTQYF
TGCGCCAGCAGCTTGGTGACAGAGGGAACGCAGTATTTT
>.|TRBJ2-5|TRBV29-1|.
CSVEYPNYGLGTQYF
TGCAGCGTTGAGTACCCGAATTATGGGCTGGGGACCCAGTACTTC
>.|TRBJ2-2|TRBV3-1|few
CASSQRLSATGELFF
TGTGCCAGCAGCCAAAGGCTATCCGCCACCGGGGAGCTGTTTTTT
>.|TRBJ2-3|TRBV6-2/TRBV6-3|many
CASTPVGVGTDTQYF
TGTGCCAGCACACCCGTGGGAGTCGGCACAGATACGCAGTATTTT
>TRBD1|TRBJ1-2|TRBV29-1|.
CSAQDRADYGYTF
TGCAGCGCCCAGGACAGGGCCGACTATGGCTACACCTTC
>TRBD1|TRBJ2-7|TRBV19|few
CASSTGQGMAYEQYF
TGTGCCAGTAGTACGGGACAGGGTATGGCCTACGAGCAGTACTTC
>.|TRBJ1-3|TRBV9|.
CASSPRLGSGNTIYF
TGTGCCAGCAGCCCGCGGTTAGGATCTGGAAACACCATATATTTT
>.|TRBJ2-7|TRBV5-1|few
CASSYETVYEQYF
TGTGCCAGCAGCTACGAGACAGTTTACGAGCAGTACTTC
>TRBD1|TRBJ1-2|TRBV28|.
CASSSFSTGIIGYTF
TGTGCCAGCAGCTCTTTCTCGACAGGGATAATTGGCTACACCTTC
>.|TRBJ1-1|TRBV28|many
CASTLIGGTEAFF
TGTGCCAGCACCCTAATTGGGGGGACTGAAGCTTTCTTT
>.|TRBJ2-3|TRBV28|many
CASSKGTDTQYF
TGTGCCAGCAGTAAGGGCACAGATACGCAGTATTTT
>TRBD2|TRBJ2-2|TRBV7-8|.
CASKPSGTGELFF
TGTGCCAGCAAACCTAGCGGTACCGGGGAGCTGTTTTTT
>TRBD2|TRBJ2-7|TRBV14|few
CASSQVSIMGRTGTSDEQYF
TGTGCCAGCAGCCAAGTGTCGATTATGGGACGGACCGGGACTAGCGACGAGCAGTACTTC
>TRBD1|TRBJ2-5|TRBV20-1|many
CSARETGEWTETQYF
TGCAGTGCTAGAGAGACAGGGGAGTGGACGGAGACCCAGTACTTC
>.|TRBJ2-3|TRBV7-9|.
CASSSRAWEDTQYF
TGTGCCAGCAGCTCGCGAGCGTGGGAAGATACGCAGTATTTT
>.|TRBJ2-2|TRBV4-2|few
CASTPGRGELFF
TGTGCCAGCACCCCAGGGAGGGGGGAGCTGTTTTTT